These 2 T cell receptor beta chains were all obtained from the same sample, sequenced in a study of T cells in localized non-small cell lung cancer. Assay used: immunoSEQ multiplex PCR; TCRdb lists only in-frame clones, some missing. The sample shows 25,000 to 35,000 clones, around 81% of them seen only once. Sequencing used peripheral blood mononuclear cells, obtained before any cancer treatment. The receptors shown here come from a man between 40 and 70 years old with stage III lung adenocarcinoma.

The V call is TRBV7-8, the J call TRBJ1-3; no firm D call. Trimming stripped 5 bases from V and 0 bases from J, with 11 bases between. Germline assignment: CDR1 SGHVS and CDR2 FQNEAQ. The CDR3 totals 15 residues. Here the CDR3 reads CASSPRRLSGNTIYF. The CDR3 DNA sequence: TGTGCCAGCAGCCCACGGCGCCTCTCTGGAAACACCATATATTTT.

The chain has TRBV11-2 and TRBJ2-7, with 7 positions matching TRBD2. The J segment lost 1 base and the V segment lost 6 bases, leaving 12 bases of the junction unmatched. Germline V gene lookup returns CDR1 SGHAT and CDR2 FQNNGV. The length of the CDR3 is 16 residues. The chain's CDR3 is CASSPAQLADSYEQYF. The CDR3, as DNA: TGTGCCAGCAGTCCCGCCCAGCTAGCGGATTCCTACGAGCAGTACTTC. Supplemented by reference TRBV11-2 and TRBJ2-7, the full variable domain reads EAGVAQSPRYKIIEKRQSVAFWCNPISGHATLYWYQQILGQGPKLLIQFQNNGVVDDSQLPKDRFSAERLKGVDSTLKIQPAKLEDSAVYLCASSPAQLADSYEQYFGPGTRLTVT.